These 19 T cell receptor beta chains were all obtained from the same sample, sequenced in a study of T-cell reconstitution after alpha-beta-depleted transplantation in children. A library of TCRbeta sequences, prepared with unique molecular identifiers, was generated. TCRdb re-called the PCR reads with MiXCR, one entry per CDR3 protein. In the table there are hundreds of thousands of distinct CDR3 sequences, 11% of which are singletons. Source: peripheral blood, taken 180 days after TCRalphabeta/CD19-depleted stem cell transplant. The receptors stem from a male patient aged 2-15 years who had a stem cell transplant for chronic granulomatous disease, so the T cells may come from the graft donor.

This clonotype was counted ten times or more. V gene TRBV20-1 combines with J gene TRBJ1-2; D gene unclear. The ends were cut back, 3 bases at V and 2 bases at J, with 7 bases in the middle. This CDR3 comprises 12 residues. Germline V lookup: CDR1 DFQATT, CDR2 SNEGSKA (reference sequence). CDR3: CSASTENYGYTF. CDR3 DNA: TGCAGTGCTAGCACAGAAAACTATGGCTACACCTTC.

The gene calls are TRBV29-1 and TRBJ1-1; maybe TRBD1 (5 bases). Germline CDR1 SQVTM, CDR2 ANQGSEA. The CDR3 contains 12 residues. CDR3 DNA: TGCAGTGTCACCGACAGGAACACTGAAGCTTTCTTT. This encodes CSVTDRNTEAFF.

There are a few counts of this clonotype. The chain couples TRBV28 to TRBJ2-4; possible D gene TRBD2, 6 bases. Per the germline V gene, CDR1 is MDHEN and CDR2 is SYDVKM. V was clipped by 8 bases and J by 0 bases, with 17 bases between them. The CDR3 loop spans 16 amino acids. As DNA, the CDR3 is TGTGCCAGCCTCCCGGGGGACCATTTAGCCAAAAACATTCAGTACTTC. Encoded protein: CASLPGDHLAKNIQYF.

At least ten counts were recorded for this clonotype. The chain recombines TRBV7-9 with TRBJ2-4, with 10 bases fitting TRBD1. Germline trimming cut 4 bases from V and 9 bases from J; bases unmatched to any gene: 9. CDR1 SEHNR and CDR2 FQNEAQ come from the germline V gene (reference sequence). This CDR3 has 15 residues. CDR3 in amino acids: CASSSTRTGGSIQYF. CDR3 sequence (DNA): TGTGCCAGCAGCTCAACCCGGACAGGGGGGAGCATTCAGTACTTC.

This clonotype was recorded at least ten times. The rearrangement uses TRBV7-6 and TRBJ2-1, with TRBD1 matching 8 bases. The V and J ends lost 5 bases and 7 bases, in that order; junction bases with no gene match: 16. Germline lookup yields CDR1 SGHVS and CDR2 FNYEAQ. CDR3 length: 17 amino acids. CDR3 in amino acids: CASSPYAAGGDRNEQFF. DNA for the CDR3: TGTGCCAGCAGCCCCTACGCGGCTGGCGGGGACAGGAATGAGCAGTTCTTC. Based on the CDR3 plus reference TRBV7-6 and TRBJ2-1, the full variable domain is GAGVSQSPRYKVTKRGQDVALRCDPISGHVSLYWYRQALGQGPEFLTYFNYEAQQDKSGLPNDRFSAERPEGSISTLTIQRTEQRDSAMYRCASSPYAAGGDRNEQFFGPGTRLTVL.

In this sample, this clonotype turned up many times. J is TRBJ2-5 and V is TRBV6-2 or TRBV6-3, with TRBD2 matching over 7 bases. The CDR3 extends over 13 amino acids. V lost 7 bases and J lost 7; bases outside the gene matches: 9. Germline CDR1 is MNHEY and CDR2 is SVGEGT. The CDR3 DNA is TGTGCCAGCACCTGGAGCGGGGTGGCGACCCAGTACTTC. This encodes CASTWSGVATQYF.

This clonotype was seen at least ten times. This may arise from a read error, as a much more abundant clone is one base away. This chain joins TRBV5-8 and TRBJ2-7; no clear D. Germline values: CDR1 SGHTS, CDR2 YDEGEE. The CDR3 runs to 11 residues. With 4 bases removed from V and 2 bases from J, the gap between germline ends came to 4 bases. CDR3 sequence: CASSIAYEQYF. For the CDR3, the DNA is TGTGCCAGCAGCATCGCCTACGAGCAGTACTTC.

This clonotype was seen once. The V call is TRBV19, the J call TRBJ2-7; no reliable D call. CDR3 length: 13 amino acids. Germline V gene sequence: CDR1 LNHDA, CDR2 SQIVND (reference sequence). V gave up 9 bases and J gave up 0 bases, with 12 bases separating them. The CDR3: CASRAPSSYEQYF. In nucleotides, the CDR3 is TGTGCCAGCCGAGCCCCGAGCTCCTACGAGCAGTACTTC. Variable domain in full (rest from reference TRBV19 and TRBJ2-7): DGGITQSPKYLFRKEGQNVTLSCEQNLNHDAMYWYRQDPGQGLRLIYYSQIVNDFQKGDIAEGYSVSREKKESFPLTVTSAQKNPTAFYLCASRAPSSYEQYFGPGTRLTVT.

This clonotype was detected ten times or more. This chain uses TRBV5-4 with TRBJ2-3; 7 nucleotides align to TRBD2. Germline CDR1 and CDR2: SGHNT and YYREEE (reference sequence). The V gene end was trimmed by 1 base and the J gene end by 2 bases; junction bases not matched to a gene: 7. The CDR3 covers 16 residues. For the CDR3, the DNA is TGTGCCAGCAGCTTGTTCACGGGAGGCCCCACAGATACGCAGTATTTT. Its translation: CASSLFTGGPTDTQYF.

This clonotype was observed many times. The chain links TRBV14 to TRBJ2-5; the match to TRBD2 covers 7 bases. The CDR3 consists of 15 residues. V lost 1 base and J lost 7; bases outside the gene matches: 9. Germline values: CDR1 SGHDN, CDR2 FVKESK. The CDR3 region is CASSQGLAAGGTQYF. Written as DNA, the CDR3 is TGTGCCAGCAGCCAAGGACTAGCAGCCGGGGGGACCCAGTACTTC.

This clonotype was counted at least ten times. This chain uses TRBV7-2 with TRBJ2-7, with D unresolved. Germline V gene data show CDR1 as SGHTA and CDR2 as FQGNSA. The germline V and J ends were trimmed by 1 base and 6 bases, with 7 bases remaining between them. The CDR3 spans 12 residues. The CDR3 sequence is CASSLVGFEQYF. Here the CDR3 DNA reads TGTGCCAGCAGCTTAGTGGGGTTCGAGCAGTACTTC.

This clonotype was detected many times. This chain connects TRBV7-8 to TRBJ2-1, with D unresolved. Germline values: CDR1 SGHVS, CDR2 FQNEAQ. V shed 3 bases and J shed 3 bases, with 6 bases lying between them. There are 13 residues in the CDR3. The CDR3, as DNA: TGTGCCAGCAGCTTCAGTAACTACAATGAGCAGTTCTTC. Translation gives CASSFSNYNEQFF. Full variable domain (missing parts from reference TRBV7-8 and TRBJ2-1): GAGVSQSPRYKVAKRGQDVALRCDPISGHVSLFWYQQALGQGPEFLTYFQNEAQLDKSGLPSDRFFAERPEGSVSTLKIQRTQQEDSAVYLCASSFSNYNEQFFGPGTRLTVL.

This clonotype was seen at least ten times. The chain has TRBV24-1 and TRBJ2-2; no clear D. This CDR3 spans 16 amino acids. Trimming shortened V by 3 bases and J by 1 base, and 11 bases separated the two germline ends. Germline loops: CDR1 KGHDR, CDR2 SFDVKD. The DNA of the CDR3 is TGTGCCACCAGTGATCTGGGCTTCGGGAACACCGGGGAGCTGTTTTTT. It translates to CATSDLGFGNTGELFF.

In regard to this clonotype: This may come from a read error, since a much larger clone is one base off. This chain connects TRBV24-1 to TRBJ2-1; 7 bases align to TRBD1. Germline CDR1 reads KGHDR; CDR2 reads SFDVKD. CDR3 length equals 13 residues. CDR3 in amino acids: CATSLDRYNGQFF. The CDR3 region has the DNA TGTGCCACCAGCTTGGACAGGTACAATGGGCAGTTCTTC.

This clonotype was detected many times. The V call is TRBV4-3, the J call TRBJ2-1, with D possibly TRBD2 on 6 matching bases. V lost 5 bases and J 5 bases, leaving 16 bases between the germline ends. Germline V gives CDR1 LGHNA, CDR2 YSLEER. CDR3 length: 15 residues. The chain's CDR3 is CASSESLGGHNEQFF. The CDR3 region has the DNA TGCGCCAGCAGCGAAAGCCTGGGGGGACACAATGAGCAGTTCTTC.

This clonotype has ten or more counts. The chain recombines TRBV7-9 with TRBJ2-5; D remains unclear. V shed 0 bases and J shed 5 bases, with 4 bases lying between them. The CDR3 contains 12 residues. Per germline, CDR1 SEHNR and CDR2 FQNEAQ (reference sequence). CDR3 sequence reads: CASSLAWETQYF. CDR3 nucleotides: TGTGCCAGCAGCTTAGCGTGGGAGACCCAGTACTTC.

This chain joins TRBV11-2 and TRBJ2-5; TRBD2 matches 10 bases. This CDR3 region has 13 residues. Germline V gene lookup returns CDR1 SGHAT and CDR2 FQNNGV. The J segment lost 7 bases and the V segment lost 2 bases, leaving 1 base of the junction unmatched. This chain's CDR3 is CASSLSGGGTQYF. The CDR3 nucleotides read TGTGCCAGCAGCTTAAGCGGGGGGGGGACCCAGTACTTC.

In this sample, this clonotype turned up many times. The chain joins TRBV9 to TRBJ2-2, with TRBD1 identical over 12 bases. V was clipped by 3 bases and J by 6 bases; unmatched bases: 21. CDR1 is SGDLS and CDR2 is YYNGEE in the germline V gene. The CDR3 extends over 21 amino acids. DNA for the CDR3: TGTGCCAGCAGCGCTCCCGTGGGATCATTCCGGGACAGGGGGCTTCCCGGGGAGCTGTTTTTT. This sequence encodes CASSAPVGSFRDRGLPGELFF.

In its sample, this clonotype was seen many times. The rearrangement joins TRBV28 to TRBJ1-4, with D uncertain. V was clipped by 3 bases and J by 8 bases, with 4 bases between them. The CDR3 covers 11 residues. The germline V gene encodes CDR1 MDHEN and CDR2 SYDVKM. The CDR3 protein is CASSLEEKLFF. The DNA for the CDR3 is TGTGCCAGCAGTTTGGAGGAAAAACTGTTTTTT.